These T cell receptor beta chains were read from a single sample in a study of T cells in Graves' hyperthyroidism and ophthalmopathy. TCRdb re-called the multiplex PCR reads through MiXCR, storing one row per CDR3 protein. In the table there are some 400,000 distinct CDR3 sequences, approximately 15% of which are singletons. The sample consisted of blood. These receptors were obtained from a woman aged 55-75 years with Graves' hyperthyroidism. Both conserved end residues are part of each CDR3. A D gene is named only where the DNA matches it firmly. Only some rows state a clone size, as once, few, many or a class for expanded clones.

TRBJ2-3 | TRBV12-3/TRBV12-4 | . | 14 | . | TGTGCCAGCAGTTTTAACAGCCGGGGAGATACGCAGTATTTT | CASSFNSRGDTQYF
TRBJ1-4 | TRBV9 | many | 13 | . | TGTGCCAGCAGCACTGCAACTAATGAAAAACTGTTTTTT | CASSTATNEKLFF
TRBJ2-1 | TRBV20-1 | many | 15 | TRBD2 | TGCAGTGCTAGAGATACGGGACTAGCGAACAATGAGCAGTTCTTC | CSARDTGLANNEQFF
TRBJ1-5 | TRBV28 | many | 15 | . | TGTGCCAGCAGGGGGCGAGGGCTCGGTAATCAGCCCCAGCATTTT | CASRGRGLGNQPQHF
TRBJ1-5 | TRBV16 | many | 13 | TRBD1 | TGTGCCAGCAGCCCCGACAGGGCACAGCCCCAGCATTTT | CASSPDRAQPQHF
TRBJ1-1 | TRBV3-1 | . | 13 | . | TGTGCCAGCAGCCAAGGACCTCCCCTCACCACTTTCTTT | CASSQGPPLTTFF
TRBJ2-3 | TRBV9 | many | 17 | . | TGTGCCAGCAGCGTACTCGCTGTTGGGGCCGTCACAGATACGCAGTATTTT | CASSVLAVGAVTDTQYF
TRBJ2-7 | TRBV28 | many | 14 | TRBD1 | TGTGCCACAACACCTCCGGGACAGGGGTACGAGCAGTACTTC | CATTPPGQGYEQYF
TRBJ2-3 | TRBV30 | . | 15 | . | TGTGCCTGGAGTTTCGGGGGATGGGGCACAGATACGCAGTATTTT | CAWSFGGWGTDTQYF
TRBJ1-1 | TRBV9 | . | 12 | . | TGTGCCAGCAGCGTAGGCCCGAGAAGAGCTTTCTTT | CASSVGPRRAFF
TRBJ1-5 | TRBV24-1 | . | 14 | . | TGTGCCACCAGTGAGGGTCTAACCAATCAGCCCCAGCATTTT | CATSEGLTNQPQHF
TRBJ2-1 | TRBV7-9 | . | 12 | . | TGTGCCGGCAGCTTGGGTCGGAGTGAGCAGTTCTTC | CAGSLGRSEQFF
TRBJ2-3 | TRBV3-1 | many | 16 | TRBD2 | TGTGCCAGCAGCCTTAGCGGGAGCGAGTACACAGATACGCAGTATTTT | CASSLSGSEYTDTQYF
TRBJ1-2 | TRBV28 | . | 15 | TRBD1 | TGTGCCAGCAGTCCTTGGGGGCAGGGGGCAAAGGGCTACACCTTC | CASSPWGQGAKGYTF
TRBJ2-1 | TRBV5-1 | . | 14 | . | TGCGCCAGCAGCTTGGCCGTAGACGACAATGAGCAGTTCTTC | CASSLAVDDNEQFF
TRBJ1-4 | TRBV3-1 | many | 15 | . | TGTGCCAGCAGCCTCCCGGGGAGGGTCGGGGCAAAACTGTTTTTT | CASSLPGRVGAKLFF
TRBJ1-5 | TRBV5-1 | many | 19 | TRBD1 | TGCGCCAGCAGCTTGGGGACAGGGAGTTTAGGGAATGGCAATCAGCCCCAGCATTTT | CASSLGTGSLGNGNQPQHF
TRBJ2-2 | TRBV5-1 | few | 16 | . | TGCGCCAGCAGCTTGTCCGGGACTCTGAACACCGGGGAGCTGTTTTTT | CASSLSGTLNTGELFF